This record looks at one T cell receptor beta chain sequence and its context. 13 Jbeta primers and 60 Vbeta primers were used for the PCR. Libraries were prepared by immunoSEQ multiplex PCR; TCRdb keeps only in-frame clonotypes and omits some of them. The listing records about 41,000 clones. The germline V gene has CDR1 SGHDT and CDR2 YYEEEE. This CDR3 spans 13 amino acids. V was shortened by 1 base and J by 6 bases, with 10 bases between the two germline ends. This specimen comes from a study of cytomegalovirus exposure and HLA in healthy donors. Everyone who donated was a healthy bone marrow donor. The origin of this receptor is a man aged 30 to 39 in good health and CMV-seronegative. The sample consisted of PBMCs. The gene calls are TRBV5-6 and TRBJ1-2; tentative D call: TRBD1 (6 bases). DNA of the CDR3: TGTGCCAGCAGCTTGTACGGGGGGCATGGCTACACCTTC. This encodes CASSLYGGHGYTF.